These 9 T cell receptor beta chains were all obtained from the same sample, sequenced in a study of T cell repertoires in cytomegalovirus infection. Using its own MiXCR run on the reads, TCRdb lists one record per CDR3 protein. The sample contains 900,000 to 950,000 distinct CDR3 sequences, around a third of which appear only once. For these TCRs, the target antigens are not known. The specimen was cultured CD8+ T cells from PBMCs, collected from culture after CMV antigen stimulation. Every receptor here comes from a human donor in good health (CMV status not recorded). Some clones in this sample may be carry-over from other donors' samples.

V gene TRBV12-3 or TRBV12-4 combines with J gene TRBJ2-7, with D perhaps being TRBD1 or TRBD2 (5 bases each). CDR3 length: 15 residues. The V gene lost 6 bases and the J gene lost 9 bases, with 24 bases spanning the gap. DNA of the CDR3: TGTGCCAGCAGCAACTCATACGGGACGGTTGTGAGGCAGTACTTC. Translation gives CASSNSYGTVVRQYF.

This clonotype was counted ten times or more. The chain couples TRBV7-6 to TRBJ2-7, with D possibly matching TRBD2 (6 bases). Per germline, CDR1 SGHVS and CDR2 FNYEAQ. The germline V and J ends were trimmed by 5 bases and 2 bases, with 19 bases remaining between them. This CDR3 is 16 amino acids long. The CDR3 loop is CASSPRATSQPYEQYF. CDR3 nucleotides: TGTGCCAGCAGCCCAAGGGCCACTAGCCAACCCTACGAGCAGTACTTC.

The J gene is TRBJ1-5, the V gene TRBV5-6; perhaps TRBD1 as D (5 bases). V was shortened by 1 base and J by 7 bases, with 12 bases between the two germline ends. Germline V CDR1 and CDR2: SGHDT, YYEEEE. The CDR3 length is 14 residues. In DNA, the CDR3 is TGTGCCAGCAGCTTGATGGGGGAAGGCCAGCCCCAGCATTTT. Its protein product is CASSLMGEGQPQHF.

This clonotype was seen ten or more times. The chain is built from TRBV7-2 and TRBJ2-3, with D possibly TRBD1 on 6 matching bases. The CDR3 has 15 residues. V was pared by 0 bases and J by 1 base, with 8 bases between. Per germline, CDR1 SGHTA and CDR2 FQGNSA. CDR3 amino acids: CASSLAGARTDTQYF. The CDR3 coding sequence is TGTGCCAGCAGCTTAGCGGGGGCGCGCACAGATACGCAGTATTTT.

The rearrangement uses TRBV6-6 and TRBJ2-5, with 9 bases matching TRBD1. Trimming at V came to 6 bases and at J to 2 bases, leaving 7 bases not matched to a gene. The CDR3 covers 15 residues. Germline V CDR1 and CDR2: MNHNY, SVGAGI (reference sequence). In nucleotides, the CDR3 is TGTGCCAGCAGCCAGGGACAGGGAGGGCAAGAGACCCAGTACTTC. It encodes CASSQGQGGQETQYF.

V usage is TRBV3-1 and J usage is TRBJ2-2, with TRBD2 identical over 14 bases. The CDR3 contains 20 residues. Germline trimming cut 5 bases from V and 4 bases from J; bases unmatched to any gene: 15. Germline CDR1 is LGHDT and CDR2 is YNNKEL (reference sequence). The DNA for the CDR3 is TGTGCCAGCAGCTCGCATAATACCCCCGGGACTAGCGGGGGCACCGGGGAGCTGTTTTTT. This codes for CASSSHNTPGTSGGTGELFF.

This clonotype was detected a few times. V is TRBV6-1 and J is TRBJ2-3; 9 bases are shared with TRBD2. J lost 1 base, V lost 0 bases, and 5 bases had no gene match. Germline loops: CDR1 MNHNS, CDR2 SASEGT. The CDR3 runs 17 residues. CDR3 nucleotide sequence: TGTGCCAGCAGTGAAGCGACCCTAGCGGGGCGCACAGATACGCAGTATTTT. Translation: CASSEATLAGRTDTQYF.

CDR3 DNA sequence: TGTGCCGGCAAGACTGGCTATGGCTACACCTTC. Protein: CAGKTGYGYTF. The rearrangement uses TRBV2 and TRBJ1-2; no clear D. Germline values: CDR1 SNHLY, CDR2 FYNNEI. V gave up 11 bases and J gave up 4 bases, with 11 bases separating them. The CDR3 runs to 11 residues.

As to this clonotype: A junction end diverges from the germline sequence, so it may reflect a read error. V is TRBV4-1 and J is TRBJ1-2, with D possibly matching TRBD1 (5 bases). Looked up from germline, CDR1 is MGHRA and CDR2 is YSYEKL. The CDR3 is 15 residues long. In DNA form, the CDR3 reads TGTGCCAGCAGCCAAGATGAGGCAGGGTTGTTTGGCTACACCTTC. It specifies CASSQDEAGLFGYTF.